Below, 32 T cell receptor beta chains from the same sample are listed, as sequenced in a study of human T cells and chemical hapten exposure. The time point: patch test 3, about 24 weeks after DPC sensitization. Stated treatment: therapeutic diphenylcyclopropenone sensitization with weekly scalp DPC. TCRdb reprocessed the RACE reads via MiXCR and lists one record per CDR3 protein. The profile covers 150,000 to 200,000 distinct CDR3 sequences, with roughly a quarter appearing a single time and 2.1% taken by the ten largest. The sample was whole blood, taken in connection with sensitization to the hapten diphenylcyclopropenone (DPC). The receptors were sampled from a woman aged 18-30 years with alopecia areata. Some clones in this sample may be carry-over from other donors' samples.

The rearrangement links TRBV7-2 to TRBJ1-5; no definite D call. The CDR3 is made up of 15 amino acids. V was cut by 5 bases and J by 7 bases, with 18 bases left in between. Germline lookup yields CDR1 SGHTA and CDR2 FQGNSA. CDR3 region: CASSPNMQAGQPQHF. The CDR3 nucleotides are TGTGCCAGCAGCCCGAATATGCAGGCCGGACAGCCCCAGCATTTT.

This clonotype appeared a few times. J is TRBJ2-5 and V is TRBV15; D is uncertain. Germline V CDR1 and CDR2: LNHNV, YYDKDF (reference sequence). V lost 0 bases, J lost 1 base, and 3 bases lay in between. CDR3 length equals 13 residues. The CDR3 reads CATSRDPQETQYF. The CDR3 DNA follows: TGTGCCACCAGCAGAGACCCCCAAGAGACCCAGTACTTC.

This clonotype was counted ten times or more. The V call is TRBV20-1, the J call TRBJ2-5; 9 nucleotides agree with TRBD2. V dropped 6 bases and J dropped 4; count of bases not matched to a gene: 12. This CDR3 has 15 residues. CDR1 and CDR2 (germline): DFQATT, SNEGSKA (reference sequence). Here the CDR3 reads CSAHATSGGPETQYF. The CDR3 DNA reads as TGCAGTGCGCACGCGACTAGCGGAGGGCCAGAGACCCAGTACTTC.

The sample holds a few counts of this clonotype. V gene TRBV2 combines with J gene TRBJ2-1; D perhaps matches TRBD2 (6 bases). This CDR3 contains 16 residues. V gave up 1 base and J gave up 0 bases, with 10 bases separating them. Germline CDR1 is SNHLY and CDR2 is FYNNEI. The CDR3 region is CASSEDKGGSYNEQFF. DNA of the CDR3: TGTGCCAGCAGTGAAGACAAGGGAGGCTCCTACAATGAGCAGTTCTTC.

The genes are TRBV28 and TRBJ2-5; D call uncertain. Trimming cost V 5 bases and J 3 bases, with 7 bases left between them. The V gene's germline CDR1 is MDHEN and CDR2 SYDVKM. This CDR3 is 12 amino acids long. The CDR3 region is CASSTNEETQYF. CDR3 DNA sequence: TGTGCCAGCAGTACCAACGAAGAGACCCAGTACTTC.

The table lists this clonotype with many counts. V gene TRBV25-1 combines with J gene TRBJ2-7, with D unresolved. The CDR3 length is 10 residues. Trimming took off 3 bases at V and 3 bases at J, with 0 bases between the two ends. Germline CDR1 MGHDK, CDR2 SYGVNS. CDR3 bases: TGTGCCAGCAGTGACTACGAGCAGTACTTC. Protein sequence: CASSDYEQYF.

Only a few counts were recorded for this clonotype. The CDR3 DNA is TGTGCCTGGCGTAGGCGGGAGGTTGACGAGCAGTACTTC. Its protein is CAWRRREVDEQYF. V and J are TRBV30 and TRBJ2-7; 8 bases agree with TRBD2. The V gene's germline CDR1 is GTSNPN and CDR2 SVGIG (reference sequence). This CDR3 is 13 amino acids long. After removal of 5 bases from V and 5 bases from J, the junction contained 8 bases not matched to a gene.

This clonotype was seen once. V and J are TRBV6-5 and TRBJ1-1; D perhaps matches TRBD1 (6 bases). Germline lookup yields CDR1 MNHEY and CDR2 SVGAGI. The CDR3 spans 11 residues. DNA of the CDR3: TGTGTCACCAGGGAGGGGACAAAAGCTTTCTTT. Protein product: CVTREGTKAFF.

This clonotype was counted between two and nine times. This chain joins TRBV2 and TRBJ2-3; no clear D. CDR1 SNHLY and CDR2 FYNNEI come from the germline V gene. The CDR3 is made up of 12 amino acids. V gave up 2 bases and J gave up 3 bases, with 3 bases separating them. The CDR3 here is CASSEQTDTQYF. In nucleotides, the CDR3 is TGTGCCAGCAGTGAACAGACAGATACGCAGTATTTT.

The sample holds a few counts of this clonotype. Compared with germline, one end of the junction differs, possibly owing to a read error. The rearrangement links TRBV7-2 to TRBJ1-2, with a tentative D call TRBD1 (6 bases). Germline CDR1 and CDR2: SGHTA and FQGNSA. The CDR3 totals 17 residues. The chain's CDR3 is CASSLGGTQGRVYGYTF. CDR3 coding DNA: TGTGCCAGCAGTTTAGGGGGGACACAAGGTCGTGTCTATGGCTACACCTTC.

This clonotype was seen many times. The chain employs TRBV20-1 and TRBJ1-4; no definite D call. V was trimmed by 5 bases and J by 7 bases, leaving 17 bases between them. The CDR3 runs to 14 residues. In germline, CDR1 is DFQATT, CDR2 SNEGSKA (reference sequence). The CDR3: CSAPEAEVTEKLFF. CDR3 sequence (DNA): TGCAGTGCTCCAGAGGCGGAGGTTACTGAAAAACTGTTTTTT.

This clonotype was counted a few times. V and J are TRBV11-2 and TRBJ2-7; D could derive from TRBD1 or TRBD2 (5 bases each). With 0 bases removed from V and 10 bases from J, the gap between germline ends came to 10 bases. Germline V gives CDR1 SGHAT, CDR2 FQNNGV. This CDR3 is built from 12 residues. In nucleotides, the CDR3 is TGTGCCAGCAGCTTAGAGGGACGGCTTCAGTACTTC. Its translation is CASSLEGRLQYF.

V and J are TRBV4-2 and TRBJ2-3; D call uncertain. CDR1 and CDR2 (germline): LGHNA, YNFKEQ. Trimming removed 1 base from V and 2 bases from J, with 4 bases in between. The CDR3 covers 13 residues. In DNA, the CDR3 is TGTGCCAGCAGCCAAGGCTTCACAGATACGCAGTATTTT. Amino acid sequence: CASSQGFTDTQYF.

The CDR3 DNA follows: TGTGCCAGCAGCTTAGAAAACAGGGACCAAGAGACCCAGTACTTC. It translates to CASSLENRDQETQYF. The chain has TRBV7-2 and TRBJ2-5, with a tentative D call TRBD1 (6 bases). The V end was cut by 1 base, the J end by 0 bases, with 9 bases between. The CDR3 covers 15 residues. Per the germline V gene, CDR1 is SGHTA and CDR2 is FQGNSA.

The chain carries TRBV7-9 and TRBJ1-2; 7 nucleotides line up with TRBD1. Germline V gene data show CDR1 as SEHNR and CDR2 as FQNEAQ (reference sequence). Trimming cost V 6 bases and J 0 bases; bases outside gene matches: 13. This CDR3 has 17 residues. The CDR3 region is CASSSPRDRRSNYGYTF. CDR3 coding DNA: TGTGCCAGCAGTTCGCCCAGGGACAGACGATCTAACTATGGCTACACCTTC.

The chain uses TRBV5-1 and TRBJ2-7; D remains ambiguous. This CDR3 is 12 amino acids long. V lost 0 bases and J 5 bases, leaving 6 bases between the germline ends. The germline V gene has CDR1 SGHRS and CDR2 YFSETQ. CDR3 in amino acids: CASSLALDEQYF. CDR3 in DNA: TGCGCCAGCAGCTTGGCGCTGGACGAGCAGTACTTC. Combining the CDR3 with reference TRBV5-1 and TRBJ2-7 gives the whole variable domain KAGVTQTPRYLIKTRGQQVTLSCSPISGHRSVSWYQQTPGQGLQFLFEYFSETQRNKGNFPGRFSGRQFSNSRSEMNVSTLELGDSALYLCASSLALDEQYFGPGTRLTVT.

Many counts were recorded for this clonotype. The genes are TRBV7-2 and TRBJ2-1; TRBD2 agrees at 9 bases. The CDR3 consists of 16 residues. With 5 bases clipped from V and 9 bases from J, the junction kept 14 bases outside the gene matches. Germline CDR1 SGHTA, CDR2 FQGNSA. CDR3 residues: CASSPALGLALGEQFF. In DNA form, the CDR3 reads TGTGCCAGCAGCCCCGCCTTGGGACTAGCCCTCGGTGAGCAGTTCTTC. Full variable domain (rest looked up from reference TRBV7-2 and TRBJ2-1): GAGVSQSPSNKVTEKGKDVELRCDPISGHTALYWYRQSLGQGLEFLIYFQGNSAPDKSGLPSDRFSAERTGGSVSTLTIQRTQQEDSAVYLCASSPALGLALGEQFFGPGTRLTVL.

This clonotype was counted a few times. The chain has TRBV7-9 and TRBJ1-5; no clear D. The V gene lost 5 bases and the J gene lost 9 bases, with 14 bases spanning the gap. The CDR3 is made up of 13 amino acids. CDR1 SEHNR and CDR2 FQNEAQ come from the germline V gene (reference sequence). CDR3 region: CASSPVALGPQHF. The CDR3 nucleotides read TGTGCCAGCAGCCCAGTTGCCCTCGGGCCCCAGCATTTT. The complete variable domain, with remaining parts taken from reference TRBV7-9 and TRBJ1-5, reads DTGVSQNPRHKITKRGQNVTFRCDPISEHNRLYWYRQTLGQGPEFLTYFQNEAQLEKSRLLSDRFSAERPKGSFSTLEIQRTEQGDSAMYLCASSPVALGPQHFGDGTRLSIL.

This clonotype appeared many times. V and J are TRBV5-1 and TRBJ2-7, with D perhaps TRBD2 (6 bases). Germline V gene lookup returns CDR1 SGHRS and CDR2 YFSETQ. The CDR3 runs to 13 residues. V was cut by 3 bases and J by 5 bases, with 12 bases left in between. The CDR3 region is CASSWRDTDEQYF. Here the CDR3 DNA reads TGCGCCAGCAGCTGGAGGGATACGGACGAGCAGTACTTC.

The chain uses TRBV7-2 and TRBJ1-1; D unresolved. The CDR3 is made up of 15 amino acids. The germline gives CDR1 SGHTA, CDR2 FQGNSA. Trimming shortened V by 4 bases and J by 4 bases, and 16 bases separated the two germline ends. In nucleotides, the CDR3 is TGTGCCAGCAGCTCCATTAGGGCGCTAATCACTGAAGCTTTCTTT. It encodes CASSSIRALITEAFF.

This clonotype was detected only once. This chain links TRBV3-1 with TRBJ2-1; tentatively, D is TRBD2 (6 bases). This CDR3 contains 17 residues. Trimming removed 5 bases from V and 5 bases from J, with 22 bases in between. In germline, CDR1 is LGHDT, CDR2 YNNKEL (reference sequence). The CDR3 region has the DNA TGTGCCAGCAGCAGAACCTTCTGGGAGGCTCTTGACAATGAGCAGTTCTTC. It specifies CASSRTFWEALDNEQFF.

This clonotype has more than one count but fewer than ten. The V gene is TRBV7-2, the J gene TRBJ1-1; a possible D gene is TRBD1 (6 bases). CDR3 length equals 11 residues. CDR1 is SGHTA and CDR2 is FQGNSA in the germline V gene. V dropped 8 bases and J dropped 8 bases, with 12 bases sitting between them. CDR3 amino acids: CASGGPREAFF. CDR3 nucleotide sequence: TGTGCCAGCGGGGGGCCGAGAGAAGCTTTCTTT.

The gene calls are TRBV20-1 and TRBJ2-7; 7 nucleotides match TRBD2. V was pared by 4 bases and J by 1 base, with 10 bases of the junction left unmatched. CDR1 is DFQATT, CDR2 SNEGSKA, per germline (reference sequence). The CDR3 runs 15 residues. DNA of the CDR3: TGCAGTGCTACCAGCCTTGGACTAGGTTCCTACGAGCAGTACTTC. It translates to CSATSLGLGSYEQYF.

The chain recombines TRBV24-1 with TRBJ1-5, with TRBD1 matching over 7 bases. Per germline, CDR1 KGHDR and CDR2 SFDVKD. After removal of 1 base from V and 11 bases from J, the junction contained 1 base not matched to a gene. The length of the CDR3 is 12 residues. The CDR3 spells CATSDFRGSQHF. The CDR3 DNA reads TGTGCCACCAGTGATTTCAGGGGGTCCCAGCATTTT.

In this sample, this clonotype turned up a few times. V usage is TRBV5-1 and J usage is TRBJ2-1; 14 nucleotides line up with TRBD2. The CDR3 spans 15 residues. CDR1 and CDR2 (germline): SGHRS, YFSETQ. J was trimmed by 7 bases and V by 4 bases; bases with no gene match: 4. The CDR3 protein is CASSVGTSGSNEQFF. In DNA, the CDR3 is TGCGCCAGCAGCGTAGGGACTAGCGGGAGTAATGAGCAGTTCTTC.

This clonotype has ten or more counts. This chain uses TRBV4-3 with TRBJ1-4; tentatively, D is TRBD1 (6 bases). V was pared by 0 bases and J by 6 bases, with 14 bases between. Per germline, CDR1 LGHNA and CDR2 YSLEER. CDR3 length equals 16 residues. CDR3 sequence reads: CASSQDQGTSDEKLFF. The CDR3 DNA sequence: TGCGCCAGCAGCCAAGATCAGGGGACATCGGATGAAAAACTGTTTTTT.

The V call is TRBV12-3 or TRBV12-4, the J call TRBJ1-5; no definite D call. V lost 0 bases to trimming and J lost 5 bases, with 2 bases between them. This CDR3 has 12 amino acids. In nucleotides, the CDR3 is TGTGCCAGCAGTTTAGCCTATCAGCCCCAGCATTTT. This translates into CASSLAYQPQHF.

This clonotype was seen a handful of times. The J gene is TRBJ1-5, the V gene TRBV12-3 or TRBV12-4; no reliable D call. Deletions cut 6 bases from V and 2 bases from J, with 11 bases between. The length of the CDR3 is 14 residues. This chain's CDR3 is CASSLDLGNQPQHF. Here the CDR3 DNA reads TGTGCCAGCAGCCTCGACTTGGGCAATCAGCCCCAGCATTTT.

This clonotype turned up a few times. The V gene is TRBV7-6, the J gene TRBJ2-6; D unresolved. Trimming pared 1 base from V and 2 bases from J, leaving 6 bases between. Germline CDR1 and CDR2: SGHVS and FNYEAQ. The CDR3 totals 15 residues. CDR3 bases: TGTGCCAGCAGCTTAGAAGGGACTGGGGCCAACGTCCTGACTTTC. Translation gives CASSLEGTGANVLTF.

This chain joins TRBV21-1 and TRBJ2-7; no check of the table's D call, TRBD1, against the DNA was made. TRBV21-1 is labeled a pseudogene. The CDR3 length is 15 residues. This chain's CDR3 is CASSKVGRVDYEQYF. CDR3 coding DNA: TGTGCCAGCAGCAAAGTCGGCAGGGTAGATTACGAGCAGTACTTC.

This clonotype was seen at least ten times. This chain connects TRBV24-1 to TRBJ2-3, with D unresolved. V lost 1 base to trimming and J lost 4 bases, with 2 bases between them. Germline lookup yields CDR1 KGHDR and CDR2 SFDVKD. This CDR3 has 12 residues. CDR3 sequence reads: CATSDFADTQYF. The CDR3 coding sequence is TGTGCCACCAGTGATTTCGCAGATACGCAGTATTTT.

The CDR3 sequence: CASSLRAQGGYTF. The CDR3 DNA reads TGTGCCAGCAGTCTCCGGGCCCAAGGTGGCTACACCTTC. The chain links TRBV27 to TRBJ1-2; D is unresolved. Trimming removed 5 bases at V and 7 bases at J, with 14 bases between. The CDR3 has 13 residues. In germline, CDR1 is MNHEY, CDR2 SMNVEV (reference sequence).